These T cell receptor beta chains were read from a single sample in a study of T-cell reconstitution after alpha-beta-depleted transplantation in children. TCRdb processed the PCR reads anew with MiXCR; each CDR3 protein has one entry. The sample shows fewer than 85,000 distinct CDR3 sequences, 11% to 15% of them seen only once. The source material was PBMCs, mostly from graft donor cells, sampled 180 days after TCRalphabeta/CD19-depleted stem cell transplant. The source is a male patient aged 2 to 9 who had a stem cell transplant for acute lymphoblastic leukemia, so the T cells may come from the graft donor. Each CDR3 is given with its conserved first and last residue. The D gene is left open where the match is weak. Clone size is not always given. Where it is, it says once, few, many or a class for expanded clones.

d_gene,abundance,v_gene,j_gene,CDR3aa,CDR3nt
TRBD2,few,TRBV5-6,TRBJ2-7,CASSFWSSGRQNEQYF,TGTGCCAGCAGCTTTTGGTCTAGCGGGAGACAGAACGAGCAGTACTTC
NA,many,TRBV9,TRBJ2-5,CASSVGPSQETQYF,TGTGCCAGCAGCGTAGGACCCTCCCAAGAGACCCAGTACTTC
TRBD2,NA,TRBV4-2,TRBJ2-3,CASSQDGLAPDTQYF,TGTGCCAGCAGCCAAGACGGACTAGCGCCAGATACGCAGTATTTT
NA,few,TRBV20-1,TRBJ2-3,CSARALLRRDTQYF,TGCAGTGCTAGAGCCCTTCTAAGGAGAGATACGCAGTATTTT
TRBD1,many,TRBV12-3/TRBV12-4,TRBJ2-5,CASSSGTGETQYF,TGTGCCAGCAGCTCCGGGACAGGGGAGACCCAGTACTTC
NA,NA,TRBV3-1,TRBJ2-7,CASSPGHIEYEQYF,TGTGCCAGCAGCCCAGGACACATTGAATACGAGCAGTACTTC
NA,few,TRBV4-3,TRBJ2-1,CASSQDLWAGVGNEQFF,TGCGCCAGCAGCCAAGATCTCTGGGCCGGAGTGGGCAATGAGCAGTTCTTC
TRBD1,many,TRBV4-3,TRBJ2-1,CASSQILDRGFHEQFF,TGCGCCAGCAGCCAAATCTTGGACAGGGGGTTCCATGAGCAGTTCTTC
NA,few,TRBV3-1,TRBJ2-7,CASSQGLGTTEQYF,TGTGCCAGCAGCCAAGGGCTCGGGACGACGGAGCAGTACTTC
TRBD2,few,TRBV11-2,TRBJ2-1,CASSLGWASGGARDEQFF,TGTGCCAGCAGCTTAGGTTGGGCTAGCGGGGGGGCCCGGGATGAGCAGTTCTTC
TRBD1,NA,TRBV7-9,TRBJ1-1,CASSSSQGQGDTEAFF,TGTGCCAGCAGCTCCTCGCAGGGACAGGGTGACACTGAAGCTTTCTTT
TRBD2,many,TRBV6-5,TRBJ2-1,CASAQLGGSSYNEQFF,TGTGCCAGCGCCCAACTAGGCGGGAGCTCCTACAATGAGCAGTTCTTC
TRBD1,NA,TRBV12-3/TRBV12-4,TRBJ1-2,CASSSLGTARDGYTF,TGTGCCAGCAGTTCTCTCGGGACAGCAAGGGATGGCTACACCTTC
NA,many,TRBV5-1,TRBJ2-5,CASSLAIGGPRETQYF,TGCGCCAGCAGCTTGGCCATAGGAGGGCCACGGGAGACCCAGTACTTC
TRBD1,NA,TRBV20-1,TRBJ2-7,CSAQTGGVSEQYF,TGCAGTGCGCAGACAGGGGGCGTCTCCGAGCAGTACTTC
NA,NA,TRBV20-1,TRBJ2-7,CSAQGYEQYF,TGCAGTGCCCAGGGTTACGAGCAGTACTTC
TRBD1,few,TRBV27,TRBJ1-2,CASSSTGGPRHGYTF,TGTGCCAGCAGTTCTACAGGGGGCCCTAGGCATGGCTACACCTTC
NA,NA,TRBV7-9,TRBJ2-5,CASSFSEARKTQYF,TGTGCCAGCAGCTTTTCCGAGGCCCGCAAGACCCAGTACTTC
NA,NA,TRBV20-1,TRBJ1-1,CIARSLLGGRRAFF,TGCATTGCTAGAAGTTTACTGGGGGGGAGGAGAGCTTTCTTT
NA,many,TRBV28,TRBJ2-7,CASSLGAGEQYF,TGTGCCAGCAGTTTGGGAGCGGGCGAGCAGTACTTC
NA,NA,TRBV5-1,TRBJ2-5,CASSLVVSPQETQYF,TGCGCCAGCAGCTTGGTGGTAAGCCCTCAAGAGACCCAGTACTTC
NA,NA,TRBV7-9,TRBJ1-1,CASSFQTGGLMNTEAFF,TGTGCCAGCAGCTTTCAGACGGGAGGGCTCATGAACACTGAAGCTTTCTTT
TRBD1,few,TRBV4-3,TRBJ1-2,CASSQERGRGYGYTF,TGCGCCAGCAGCCAAGAGAGGGGGCGAGGCTATGGCTACACCTTC
NA,few,TRBV6-5,TRBJ2-1,CASSHYFPGTNNEQFF,TGTGCCAGCAGTCACTACTTCCCCGGGACCAACAATGAGCAGTTCTTC